Each of the 15 T cell receptor beta chains below was sequenced from the same sample in a study of graft-versus-host responses after intestinal transplantation. TCRdb keeps only in-frame clones here, not all; method: immunoSEQ multiplex PCR. This sample carries about 89,000 clones, about 92% of them seen once, and the ten largest clones take 2% to 2.5%. For these receptors, no antigen is known. This sample comprised unstimulated CD8+ T cells sorted from spleen or lymph node cells, obtained before intestinal transplant. Every receptor here comes from a human donor who received an intestinal transplant.

The chain links TRBV30 to TRBJ2-7; 7 positions agree with TRBD1. V was pared by 4 bases and J by 4 bases, with 10 bases of the junction left unmatched. The germline V gene has CDR1 GTSNPN and CDR2 SVGIG (reference sequence). CDR3 length: 14 residues. As DNA, the CDR3 is TGTGCCTGGACCCCCGGGACAGAGGTGTACGAGCAGTACTTC. As protein: CAWTPGTEVYEQYF. The full variable domain, its missing parts supplied by reference TRBV30 and TRBJ2-7, is SQTIHQWPATLVQPVGSPLSLECTVEGTSNPNLYWYRQAAGRGLQLLFYSVGIGQISSEVPQNLSASRPQDRQFILSSKKLLLSDSGFYLCAWTPGTEVYEQYFGPGTRLTVT.

The genes are TRBV27 and TRBJ2-3; the D is unclear. Germline V lookup: CDR1 MNHEY, CDR2 SMNVEV (reference sequence). The CDR3 is 16 amino acids. V dropped 3 bases and J dropped 1 base, with 14 bases sitting between them. This CDR3 is CASSLRRISRTDTQYF. The CDR3 DNA follows: TGTGCCAGCAGTTTGCGAAGGATTAGCCGCACAGATACGCAGTATTTT.

This chain links TRBV9 with TRBJ2-7; D remains unclear. CDR3 length: 15 residues. From germline, CDR1 is SGDLS and CDR2 YYNGEE. Trimming removed 3 bases from V and 6 bases from J, with 19 bases in between. The CDR3 nucleotides are TGTGCCAGCAGCGGTAGTCCAGGTGGGCTTGTCGAGCAGTACTTC. It codes for CASSGSPGGLVEQYF.

This rearrangement joins TRBV15 to TRBJ2-5; 7 bases fit TRBD1. The CDR3 consists of 13 residues. CDR1 is LNHNV, CDR2 YYDKDF, per germline (reference sequence). V shed 6 bases and J 3 bases; nucleotides not matched to a gene: 4. CDR3 loop: CATRDGTEETQYF. The CDR3 bases are TGTGCCACCAGAGACGGGACAGAAGAGACCCAGTACTTC.

This clone has a single count. The chain joins TRBV9 to TRBJ2-5; a weak D match, TRBD2 (7 bases). CDR1 and CDR2 from the germline V gene are SGDLS and YYNGEE. Trimming removed 3 bases from V and 2 bases from J, with 14 bases in between. The CDR3 is 15 amino acids. This CDR3 reads CASSAWGGPQETQYF. CDR3 sequence (DNA): TGTGCCAGCAGCGCGTGGGGGGGCCCTCAAGAGACCCAGTACTTC. The whole variable domain, filled in from reference TRBV9 and TRBJ2-5, reads DSGVTQTPKHLITATGQRVTLRCSPRSGDLSVYWYQQSLDQGLQFLIQYYNGEERAKGNILERFSAQQFPDLHSELNLSSLELGDSALYFCASSAWGGPQETQYFGPGTRLLVL.

J is TRBJ2-7 and V is TRBV27; D is undetermined. The V end lost 3 bases, the J end lost 1 base, and 7 bases lay between the germline ends. CDR1 MNHEY and CDR2 SMNVEV come from the germline V gene (reference sequence). This CDR3 region has 13 residues. The CDR3 nucleotides are TGTGCCAGCAGTTTGGGCCCATCCTACGAGCAGTACTTC. The encoded protein is CASSLGPSYEQYF.

The chain couples TRBV27 to TRBJ2-7; 7 bases are a match to TRBD2. There are 15 residues in the CDR3. Germline assignment: CDR1 MNHEY and CDR2 SMNVEV (reference sequence). Trimming cost V 5 bases and J 1 base; bases outside gene matches: 8. The CDR3 DNA reads TGTGCCAGCAGTAGTGGGGGGGTACCTTCCTACGAGCAGTACTTC. As protein: CASSSGGVPSYEQYF.

The V call is TRBV5-1, the J call TRBJ2-7, with D maybe TRBD1 (6 bases). Trimming cost V 1 base and J 3 bases, with 11 bases left between them. The CDR3 runs to 14 residues. The V gene's germline CDR1 is SGHRS and CDR2 YFSETQ. The DNA of the CDR3 is TGCGCCAGCAGCTTGTATCGGACAGACTACGAGCAGTACTTC. This gives the protein CASSLYRTDYEQYF.

For the CDR3, the DNA is TGTGCCAGCATGCGAGGGGGCAGGCAGAATGAGCAGTTCTTC. Translation: CASMRGGRQNEQFF. This sequence joins TRBV27 and TRBJ2-1; 7 positions match TRBD1. The CDR3 is 14 residues long. Germline CDR1 is MNHEY and CDR2 is SMNVEV (reference sequence). The V gene end was trimmed by 7 bases and the J gene end by 7 bases; junction bases not matched to a gene: 10.

This chain joins TRBV6-6 and TRBJ1-2; D unclear. The CDR3 sequence is 12 residues long. Germline CDR1 and CDR2: MNHNY and SVGAGI (reference sequence). Trimming took off 2 bases at V and 6 bases at J, with 7 bases between the two ends. The CDR3 DNA sequence: TGTGCCAGCAGTTACCCCTTAGATGGCTACACCTTC. Translating gives CASSYPLDGYTF.

The V call is TRBV9, the J call TRBJ2-2, with 8 bases aligning to TRBD2. The CDR3 sequence is 16 residues long. Germline CDR1 reads SGDLS; CDR2 reads YYNGEE. Trimming at V came to 1 base and at J to 6 bases, leaving 8 bases not matched to a gene. The CDR3 DNA reads TGTGCCAGCAGCGTAATGGGACTAGGGTCCGCCGGGGAGCTGTTTTTT. Its translation: CASSVMGLGSAGELFF.

The genes are TRBV5-5 and TRBJ2-7; TRBD2 might be the D (6 bases). Germline V gives CDR1 SGHKS, CDR2 YYEKEE (reference sequence). Trimming took 3 bases from V and 5 from J, leaving 12 bases between them. CDR3 size: 13 residues. Here the CDR3 reads CASSYAGGDEQYF. The DNA for the CDR3 is TGTGCCAGCAGCTACGCAGGAGGGGACGAGCAGTACTTC.

The V gene is TRBV29-1, the J gene TRBJ2-7, with D unclear. The germline V gene encodes CDR1 SQVTM and CDR2 ANQGSEA. This CDR3 is built from 13 residues. V was cut by 1 base and J by 0 bases, with 7 bases left in between. For the CDR3, the DNA is TGCAGCGTTGAAGGGAACAGCTCCTACGAGCAGTACTTC. Amino acid sequence: CSVEGNSSYEQYF.

V gene TRBV4-3 combines with J gene TRBJ2-4, with TRBD2 as a possible D gene (6 bases). This CDR3 region has 15 residues. In germline, CDR1 is LGHNA, CDR2 YSLEER. Trimming took 0 bases from V and 5 from J, leaving 11 bases between them. The CDR3 DNA sequence: TGCGCCAGCAGCCAAGATCGGGGGACCCAAAACATTCAGTACTTC. As protein: CASSQDRGTQNIQYF.

J is TRBJ2-1 and V is TRBV6-1; 14 bases are a match to TRBD2. The CDR3 is 16 residues long. V gave up 4 bases and J gave up 2 bases; unmatched junction bases: 1. Germline CDR1 and CDR2: MNHNS and SASEGT. The CDR3 reads CASSGTSGGPYNEQFF. CDR3 nucleotide sequence: TGTGCCAGCAGTGGGACTAGCGGGGGGCCCTACAATGAGCAGTTCTTC.